This TCR beta chain is drawn from a study of control samples from healthy donors and cancer patients. Sequencing used immunoSEQ multiplex PCR; TCRdb keeps in-frame clones, though not all of them. The data show about 130,000 clones, just under 95% seen once. The sequencing sample was made of blood. The receptor's source is a man in his late teens or twenties in good health.

The CDR3 reads CASSLAAGSSTDTQYF. The DNA of the CDR3 is TGCGCCAGCAGTCTCGCCGCCGGGTCTAGCACAGATACGCAGTATTTT. This chain uses TRBV5-1 with TRBJ2-3; D uncertain. Germline V lookup: CDR1 SGHRS, CDR2 YFSETQ. This CDR3 spans 16 amino acids. V lost 5 bases and J lost 0, with 16 bases in between. The full variable domain, rest sourced from reference TRBV5-1 and TRBJ2-3, is KAGVTQTPRYLIKTRGQQVTLSCSPISGHRSVSWYQQTPGQGLQFLFEYFSETQRNKGNFPGRFSGRQFSNSRSEMNVSTLELGDSALYLCASSLAAGSSTDTQYFGPGTRLTVL.